These T cell receptor beta chains were read from a single sample in a study of radiation and T cells in renal cell carcinoma. Clones were sequenced by immunoSEQ multiplex PCR, and TCRdb holds only the in-frame ones, with some missing. Of around 74,000 clones in the sample, roughly 83% were seen once. The source was blood, collected from a patient whose treatment included radiotherapy and nephrectomy. The receptors were gathered from a woman aged 55-75 years with renal cell carcinoma. CDR3s include the opening cysteine and the closing phenylalanine or tryptophan. Each record gives: J gene, clone size, D gene, V gene, CDR3 protein, CDR3 DNA. The D gene is left open where the match is weak. Clone size is not always given. Where it is, it says once, few, many or a class for expanded clones.

TRBJ1-1	.	TRBD1	TRBV7-2	CASSFADRVTEAFF	TGTGCCAGCAGCTTCGCCGACAGGGTCACTGAAGCTTTCTTT
TRBJ1-6	.	.	TRBV5-6	CASSLKVTNSPLHF	TGTGCCAGCAGCCTGAAGGTGACCAATTCACCCCTCCACTTT
TRBJ1-6	few	.	TRBV2	CASRGGNSPLHF	TGTGCCAGCCGCGGGGGCAATTCACCCCTCCACTTT
TRBJ2-5	.	TRBD2	TRBV6-6	CASSYPSGRPLGEQYF	TGTGCCAGCAGTTACCCTAGCGGGAGGCCCCTTGGGGAGCAGTACTTC
TRBJ1-4	.	.	TRBV4-1	CASSQVTGQGKEKLFF	TGCGCCAGCAGCCAAGTCACGGGCCAGGGTAAAGAAAAACTGTTTTTT
TRBJ1-4	.	.	TRBV9	CASSVTPTHNEKLFF	TGTGCCAGCAGCGTTACACCCACCCATAATGAAAAACTGTTTTTT
TRBJ2-3	.	.	TRBV6-4	CASSVRIEGTDTQYF	TGTGCCAGCAGTGTCCGAATTGAGGGCACAGATACGCAGTATTTT
TRBJ2-7	.	.	TRBV29-1	CSAVGGEQYF	TGCAGCGCGGTGGGAGGCGAGCAGTACTTC
TRBJ1-1	.	.	TRBV9	CASSVVPGGNTEAFF	TGTGCCAGCAGCGTAGTCCCCGGGGGGAACACTGAAGCTTTCTTT
TRBJ2-3	.	.	TRBV6-6	CASSRQEADTQYF	TGTGCCAGCAGTCGCCAGGAGGCAGATACGCAGTATTTT
TRBJ1-4	.	.	TRBV7-9	CASSLNPSNEKLFF	TGTGCCAGCAGCTTGAATCCATCTAATGAAAAACTGTTTTTT
TRBJ2-7	.	.	TRBV2	CAGNLGPAMEQYF	TGTGCCGGAAACTTAGGGCCAGCCATGGAGCAGTACTTC
TRBJ1-2	.	.	TRBV28	CASSWSGSNYGYTF	TGTGCCAGCAGTTGGTCCGGGAGTAACTATGGCTACACCTTC
TRBJ1-1	.	.	TRBV4-2	CASSQDPPPGWRTEAFF	TGTGCCAGCAGCCAAGATCCCCCGCCCGGATGGAGGACTGAAGCTTTCTTT
TRBJ2-6	.	.	TRBV7-9	CASSPTRGGANVLTF	TGTGCCAGCAGCCCGACCCGGGGCGGGGCCAACGTCCTGACTTTC
TRBJ1-1	few	.	TRBV7-2	CASSLRWAEAFF	TGTGCCAGCAGCTTAAGGTGGGCTGAAGCTTTCTTT
TRBJ1-2	.	.	TRBV27	CASSPGESFYGYTF	TGTGCCAGCAGTCCCGGGGAGAGTTTCTATGGCTACACCTTC
TRBJ1-5	.	TRBD1	TRBV19	CASSVRLPRTGTQPQHF	TGTGCCAGTAGTGTGCGCCTCCCACGGACAGGGACTCAGCCCCAGCATTTT
TRBJ1-1	.	.	TRBV7-9	CASSHNGMGTEAFF	TGTGCCAGCAGCCACAATGGGATGGGTACTGAAGCTTTCTTT
TRBJ1-5	.	.	TRBV28	CASSSIDSNQPQHF	TGTGCCAGCAGTTCCATTGATAGCAATCAGCCCCAGCATTTT
TRBJ2-1	.	.	TRBV4-3	CASSRRRERDNEQFF	TGCGCCAGCAGCCGACGCCGTGAAAGGGACAATGAGCAGTTCTTC
TRBJ1-1	few	.	TRBV9	CASMGQDTEAFF	TGTGCCAGCATGGGGCAGGACACTGAAGCTTTCTTT
TRBJ1-1	.	.	TRBV11-2	CASSLDINTEAFF	TGTGCCAGCAGCTTAGATATTAACACTGAAGCTTTCTTT